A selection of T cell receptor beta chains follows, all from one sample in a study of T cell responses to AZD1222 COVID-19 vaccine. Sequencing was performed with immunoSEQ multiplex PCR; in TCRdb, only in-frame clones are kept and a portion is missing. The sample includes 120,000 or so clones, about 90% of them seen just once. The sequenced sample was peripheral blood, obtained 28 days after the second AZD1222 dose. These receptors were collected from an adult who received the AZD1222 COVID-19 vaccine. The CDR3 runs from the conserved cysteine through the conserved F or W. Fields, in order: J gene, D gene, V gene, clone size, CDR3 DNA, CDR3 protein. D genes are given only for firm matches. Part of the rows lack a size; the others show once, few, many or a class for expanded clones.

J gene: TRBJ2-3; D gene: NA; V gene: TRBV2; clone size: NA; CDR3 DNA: TGTGCCAGCAGTGAGTCAGGGAGTAGAGCGGTAGATACGCAGTATTTT; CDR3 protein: CASSESGSRAVDTQYF
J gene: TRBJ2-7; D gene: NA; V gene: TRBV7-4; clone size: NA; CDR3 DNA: TGTGCCAGCAGCCAGACGGTTGGAGGCTACGAGCAGTACTTC; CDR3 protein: CASSQTVGGYEQYF
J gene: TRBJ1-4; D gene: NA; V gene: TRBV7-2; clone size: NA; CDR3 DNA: TGTGCCAGCAGCTTAGTCCACCAGACCGGCGGGGGAGGTGAAAAACTGTTTTTT; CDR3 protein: CASSLVHQTGGGGEKLFF
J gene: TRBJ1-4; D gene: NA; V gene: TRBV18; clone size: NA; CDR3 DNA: TGTGCCAGCTCACCACAAGGGGCTAATGAAAAACTGTTTTTT; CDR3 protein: CASSPQGANEKLFF
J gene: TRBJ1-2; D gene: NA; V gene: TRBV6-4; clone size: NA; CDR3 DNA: TGTGCCAGCAGGGCGGGGGCAAGCTATGGCTACACCTTC; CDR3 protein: CASRAGASYGYTF
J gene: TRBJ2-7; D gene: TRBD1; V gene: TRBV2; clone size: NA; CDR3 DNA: TGTGCCAGCAGCCCCCCTCCGACAGGGGGATTCGGTGGGAACGAGCAGTACTTC; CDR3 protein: CASSPPPTGGFGGNEQYF
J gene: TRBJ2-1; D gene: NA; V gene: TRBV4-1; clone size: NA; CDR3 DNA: TGCGCCAGCAGCCTAAATGTCGTGGGGGGCTCGAATGAGCAGTTCTTC; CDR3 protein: CASSLNVVGGSNEQFF
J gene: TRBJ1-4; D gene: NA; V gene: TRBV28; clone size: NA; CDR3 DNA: TGTGCCAGCACCCGGCGGGCCGGACCATATGAAAAACTGTTTTTT; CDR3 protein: CASTRRAGPYEKLFF
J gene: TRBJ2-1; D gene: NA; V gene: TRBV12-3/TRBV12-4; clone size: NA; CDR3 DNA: TGTGCCAGCAGTGTCTACAATGAGCAGTTCTTC; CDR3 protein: CASSVYNEQFF
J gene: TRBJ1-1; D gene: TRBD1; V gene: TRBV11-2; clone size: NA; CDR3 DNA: TGTGCCAGCAGGGGGACAGGGTCGGCTTTCTTT; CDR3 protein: CASRGTGSAFF
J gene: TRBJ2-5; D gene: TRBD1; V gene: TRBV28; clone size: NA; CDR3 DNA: TGTGCCAGCAGCGATCGGACAGGGTGGGTGACCCAGTACTTC; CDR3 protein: CASSDRTGWVTQYF
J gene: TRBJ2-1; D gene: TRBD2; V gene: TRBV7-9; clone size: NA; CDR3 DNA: TGTGCCAGCAGCAAGACTAGCGGGACCATAGAATCTTACAATGAGCAGTTCTTC; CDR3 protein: CASSKTSGTIESYNEQFF
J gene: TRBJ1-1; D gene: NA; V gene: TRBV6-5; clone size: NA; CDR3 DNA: TGTGCCAGCAGTTACCTTCAGGGGTTGAACACTGAAGCTTTCTTT; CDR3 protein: CASSYLQGLNTEAFF
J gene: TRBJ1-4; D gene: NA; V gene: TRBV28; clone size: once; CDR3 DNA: TGTGCCAGCAGACCTCATACAGGATTTAATGAAAAACTGTTTTTT; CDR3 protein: CASRPHTGFNEKLFF
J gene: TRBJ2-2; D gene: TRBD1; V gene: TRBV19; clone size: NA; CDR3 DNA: TGTGCCAGTAGTATGCTACAGGGGGCCGGGGAGCTGTTTTTT; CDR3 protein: CASSMLQGAGELFF
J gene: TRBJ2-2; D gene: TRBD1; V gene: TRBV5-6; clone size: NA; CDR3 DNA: TGTGCCAGCAGCGTAAGGACAGGGGGGGACACCGGGGAGCTGTTTTTT; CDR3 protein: CASSVRTGGDTGELFF
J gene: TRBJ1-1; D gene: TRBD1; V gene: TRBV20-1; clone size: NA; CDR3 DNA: TGCGGTGGGACAGGGAACACTGAAGCTTTCTTT; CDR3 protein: CGGTGNTEAFF
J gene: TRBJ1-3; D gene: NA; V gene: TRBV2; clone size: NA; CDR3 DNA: TGTGCCAGCAGAGATAGAAGCTCTGGAAACACCATATATTTT; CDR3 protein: CASRDRSSGNTIYF
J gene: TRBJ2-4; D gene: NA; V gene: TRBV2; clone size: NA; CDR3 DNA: TGTGCCAGCAGTGAGGGGGTAGCCAAAAACATTCAGTACTTC; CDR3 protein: CASSEGVAKNIQYF
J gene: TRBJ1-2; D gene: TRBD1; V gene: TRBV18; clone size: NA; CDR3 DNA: TGTGCCAGCTCACCACCGGGGGGGACAGAACTACATGGCTACACCTTC; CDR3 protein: CASSPPGGTELHGYTF
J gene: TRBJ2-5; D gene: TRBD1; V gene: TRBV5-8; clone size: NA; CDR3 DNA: TGTGCCAGCAGCTTAATTCACACGGCGTCAGGGGGCGGCGAGACCCAGTACTTC; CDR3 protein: CASSLIHTASGGGETQYF
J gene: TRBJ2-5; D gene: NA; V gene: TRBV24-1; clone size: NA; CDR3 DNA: TGTGCCACCAGTGATAACGCAAGGCTAGCGAACTGGGAGACCCAGTACTTC; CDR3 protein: CATSDNARLANWETQYF
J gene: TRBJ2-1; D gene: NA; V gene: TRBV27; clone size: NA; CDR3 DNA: TGTGCCAGCACCACAACCCCCCTTACTTACAATGAGCAGTTCTTC; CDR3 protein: CASTTTPLTYNEQFF
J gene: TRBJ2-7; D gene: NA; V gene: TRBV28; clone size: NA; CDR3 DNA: TGTGCCAGCAGTTTTTCTGGGAACGAGCAGTACTTC; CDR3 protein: CASSFSGNEQYF
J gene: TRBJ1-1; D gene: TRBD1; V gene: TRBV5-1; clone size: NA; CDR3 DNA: TGCGCCAGCAGAACGGGACAGGGTTTGACTGAAGCTTTCTTT; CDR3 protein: CASRTGQGLTEAFF
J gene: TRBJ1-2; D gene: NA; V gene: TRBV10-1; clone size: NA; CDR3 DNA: TGCGCCAGCAGTGACTCCCGACAGGAAAGAATTCTAAACTATGGCTACACCTTC; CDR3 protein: CASSDSRQERILNYGYTF
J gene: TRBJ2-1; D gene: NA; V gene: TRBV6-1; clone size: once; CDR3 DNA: TGTGCCAGCAGCCGACTGAATGAGCAGTTCTTC; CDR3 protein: CASSRLNEQFF
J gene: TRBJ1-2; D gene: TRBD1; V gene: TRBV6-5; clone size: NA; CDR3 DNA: TGTGCCAGCAGTTTAGCCCCGGGACAGCCTAACTATGGCTACACCTTC; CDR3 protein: CASSLAPGQPNYGYTF
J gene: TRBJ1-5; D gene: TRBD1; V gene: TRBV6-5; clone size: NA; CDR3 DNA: TGTGCCAGCCGGACAGGGCTGAATCAGCCCCAGCATTTT; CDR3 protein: CASRTGLNQPQHF
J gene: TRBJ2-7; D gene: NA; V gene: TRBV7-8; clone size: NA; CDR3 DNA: TGTGCCAGCAGCTTAGGGGAAACCCTACGGGAGCAGTACTTC; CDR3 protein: CASSLGETLREQYF
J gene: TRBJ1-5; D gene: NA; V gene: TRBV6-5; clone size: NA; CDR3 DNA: TGTGCCACACGGGTTAGCAATCAGCCCCAGCATTTT; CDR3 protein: CATRVSNQPQHF
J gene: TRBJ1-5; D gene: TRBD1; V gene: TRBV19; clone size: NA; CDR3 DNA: TGTGCCAGTAGTACAAGACAGGGGGTGCGCAATCAGCCCCAGCATTTT; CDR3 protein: CASSTRQGVRNQPQHF
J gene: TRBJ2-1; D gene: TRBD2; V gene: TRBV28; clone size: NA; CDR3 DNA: TGTGCCAGCACGGGGCTAGCGGGACCGTATGAGCAGTTCTTC; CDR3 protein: CASTGLAGPYEQFF
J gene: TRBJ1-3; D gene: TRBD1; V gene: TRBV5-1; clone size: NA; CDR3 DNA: TGCGCCAGCAGCCCAGGGGGCGCGAGTGGAAACACCATATATTTT; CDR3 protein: CASSPGGASGNTIYF
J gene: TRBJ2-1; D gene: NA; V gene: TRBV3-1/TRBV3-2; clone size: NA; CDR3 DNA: TGTGCCAGCAGCCTACAGGGTTTTTTATCCTACAATGAGCAGTTCTTC; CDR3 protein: CASSLQGFLSYNEQFF
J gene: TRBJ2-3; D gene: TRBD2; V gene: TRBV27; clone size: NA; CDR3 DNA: TGTGCCAGCAGTCGAAGCGGGGGGGCCCGTGAGGCGCAGTATTTT; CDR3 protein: CASSRSGGAREAQYF
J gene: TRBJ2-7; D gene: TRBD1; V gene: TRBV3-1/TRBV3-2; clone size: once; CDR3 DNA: TGTGCCAGCAGCCAAGTCCCGGGACAGGGAACCCTCTACGAGCAGTACTTC; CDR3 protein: CASSQVPGQGTLYEQYF
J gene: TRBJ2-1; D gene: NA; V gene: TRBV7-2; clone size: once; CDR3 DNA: TGTGCCAGCAGCTTAGTAGTTAATAGCGCGGTTAATGAGCAGTTCTTC; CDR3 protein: CASSLVVNSAVNEQFF
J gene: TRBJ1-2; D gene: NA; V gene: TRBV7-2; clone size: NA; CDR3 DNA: TGTGCCAGCAGCTTAGAGGCAGTAACTAACTATGGCTACACCTTC; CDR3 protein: CASSLEAVTNYGYTF
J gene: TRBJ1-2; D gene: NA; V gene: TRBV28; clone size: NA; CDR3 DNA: TGTGCCAGTTTGTACAGGGAAATCTATGGCTACACCTTC; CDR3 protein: CASLYREIYGYTF
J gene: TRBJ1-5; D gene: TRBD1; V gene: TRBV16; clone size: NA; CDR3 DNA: TGTGCCAGCAGCCAATCTGGACAGGGGAATCAGCCCCAGCATTTT; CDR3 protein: CASSQSGQGNQPQHF
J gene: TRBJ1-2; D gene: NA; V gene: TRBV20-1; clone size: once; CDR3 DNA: TGCAGTGCTAGAACAGGCGCTGGCTACACCTTC; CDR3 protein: CSARTGAGYTF
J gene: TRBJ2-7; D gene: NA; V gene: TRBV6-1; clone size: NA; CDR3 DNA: TGTGCCAGCAGTGAAGAACGGGACGGGCCCTACGAGCAGTACTTC; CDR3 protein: CASSEERDGPYEQYF
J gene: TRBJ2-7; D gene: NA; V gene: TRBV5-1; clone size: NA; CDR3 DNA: TGCGCCAGCAGCTTAACGACAGGAACCTACGAGCAGTACTTC; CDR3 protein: CASSLTTGTYEQYF
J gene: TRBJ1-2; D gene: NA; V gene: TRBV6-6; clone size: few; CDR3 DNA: TGTGCCAGCAGTCCAACCTCCAAGAGAAGGGGGGGCGAGGGCTACACCTTC; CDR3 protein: CASSPTSKRRGGEGYTF
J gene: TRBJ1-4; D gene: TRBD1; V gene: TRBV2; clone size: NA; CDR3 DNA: TGTGCCAGCATGGGACAGGGGCGTGAAAAACTGTTTTTT; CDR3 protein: CASMGQGREKLFF
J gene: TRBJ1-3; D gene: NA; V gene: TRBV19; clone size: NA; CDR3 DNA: TGTGCCAGTAAGAAGGTCTCTGGAAACACCATATATTTT; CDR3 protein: CASKKVSGNTIYF
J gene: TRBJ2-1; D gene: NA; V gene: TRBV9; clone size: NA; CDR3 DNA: TGTGCCAGCAGCGAGGGGTTTATCACCTACAATGAGCAGTTCTTC; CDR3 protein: CASSEGFITYNEQFF
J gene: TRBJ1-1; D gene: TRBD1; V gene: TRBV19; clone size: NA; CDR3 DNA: TGTGCCAGTAGTATAGAGGGCAGGGGGCGATTCGTTGAAGCTTTCTTT; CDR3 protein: CASSIEGRGRFVEAFF
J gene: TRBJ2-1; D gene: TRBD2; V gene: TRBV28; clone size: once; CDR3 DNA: TGTGCCAGCAGTCTCGCCCCGGGGACTAGGGCGTACAATGAGCAGTTCTTC; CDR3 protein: CASSLAPGTRAYNEQFF
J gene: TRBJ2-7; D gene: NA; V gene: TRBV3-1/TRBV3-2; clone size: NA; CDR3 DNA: TGTGCCAGCAGGGACAGTCCTAGCTCCTACGAGCAGTACTTC; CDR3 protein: CASRDSPSSYEQYF
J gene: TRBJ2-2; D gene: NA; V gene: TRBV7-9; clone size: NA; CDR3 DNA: TGTGCCAGCAGCTTAAAACAGAACACCGGGGAGCTGTTTTTT; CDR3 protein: CASSLKQNTGELFF
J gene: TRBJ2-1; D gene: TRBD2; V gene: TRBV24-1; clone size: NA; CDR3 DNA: TGTGCCACCAGTGACCGACTAGCGGGAGCTATAGATGAGCAGTTCTTC; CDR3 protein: CATSDRLAGAIDEQFF
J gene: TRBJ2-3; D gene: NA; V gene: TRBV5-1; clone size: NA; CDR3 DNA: TGCGCCAGCTACCCAGAAGGGACTCGTCGCACAGATACGCAGTATTTT; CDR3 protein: CASYPEGTRRTDTQYF